What follows is one T cell receptor beta chain and its context. Which antigen it targets is not known. One base away there is no much larger clone; base qualities are not given. This sample stems from a study of T cells after yellow fever vaccination (dated by TCRdb to between 2019 and 2020). As for the study more broadly: Libraries from fractions with low cell numbers were prepared with the SMART-Seq v4 Ultra Low Input RNA kit. To follow T-cell clones before and after primary and booster YFV17D yellow fever vaccination, bulk TCR alpha and beta repertoires were sequenced over time. Two healthy male donors, one aged 18 to 30 and one aged 30 to 40 years, were included in the cohort. Blood samples were taken at several timepoints before and after primary and secondary immunization, and bulk PBMC replicates and cell subsets were isolated.

Sequencing instrument: Illumina NovaSeq 6000. Synthesis of TCR cDNA relied on 5'RACE template switching, a step that introduced a universal primer site along with unique molecular identifiers. cDNA synthesis was primed from both the TCR alpha and TCR beta constant segments. Two PCR steps were used to amplify libraries, with sample barcodes and sequencing adapters being added in the second step. Sequencing of libraries was performed on Illumina HiSeq 2500 (2x100 bp) or NovaSeq (2x150 bp). On the authors' methods: MIGEC handled demultiplexing of reads and collapsing into UMI consensus sequences, while MiXCR performed V(D)J alignment. Clonotypes responding to the vaccine were identified with edgeR on replicate PBMC samples, with the criteria of FDR below 0.01 and a log2 fold change above 5 up to day 15. Each bulk clonotype received a CD4 or CD8 identity based on whether the sequenced CD4 or CD8 repertoire contained that clonotype at higher abundance. TCRdb reanalyzed the raw reads on its own, using fastp at Q25 for trimming and MiXCR for clone calling, and kept in-frame beta chains. Each record represents a unique CDR3 protein, reported with the most common genes and DNA among its rows. The V and J calls shown here were made by TCRdb, not taken from the authors' results. The sample contains more than 95,000 distinct CDR3 sequences, 7.5% to 10% of them found a single time. About 40% of the sample is held by the ten biggest clonotypes.

Overall results and qualifications from the work: Because only a couple of donors were included in the study, the extent to which the findings can be generalized is limited. After the booster, most clones that had expanded after primary vaccination were detected again (approximately 96% of CD4 and around 88% of CD8), suggesting broad maintenance of memory. Compared with the primary T-cell response, the secondary T-cell response was faster but weaker, reaching its peak on day 5 rather than on day 15. A small fraction of clonotypes appeared in both the CD4 and CD8 compartments, likely as a result of convergent recombination. FACS-sorted repertoires could contain abundant contaminating clonotypes from the bulk population, so computational filtering was required.

Sample treatment or condition, as interpreted from the label and publication: live attenuated yellow fever vaccine strain. PBMCs were isolated from peripheral blood using a standard Ficoll-Paque protocol. Dynabeads CD4 and CD8 positive selection kits were used to isolate the CD4 and CD8 T-cell fractions. TriZol was used to extract RNA from bulk PBMCs, CD4 and CD8 fractions, and dextramer-positive and dextramer-negative fractions. The sequences come from CD8+ T cells sorted from PBMCs, collected on the day of the yellow fever booster vaccination. The TCR comes from a man aged 18 to 29 who received the YFV17D yellow fever vaccine.

Read as DNA, the sequence is TGTGCCAGCAGCTTGGTGTCTGCGGGCAATGAGCAGTTCTTC. Its protein is CASSLVSAGNEQFF. This sequence uses TRBV5-6 and TRBJ2-1; TRBD2 is perhaps the D gene, given 5 matching bases. V sheds 0 bases and J sheds 6 bases, leaving 10 bases between their ends. CDR1 and CDR2 are drawn from the germline V gene: SGHDT, YYEEEE. Reading from cysteine to phenylalanine, the CDR3 counts 14 amino acids. Only CDR3 DNA remains: 42 bases, in frame from the first base.